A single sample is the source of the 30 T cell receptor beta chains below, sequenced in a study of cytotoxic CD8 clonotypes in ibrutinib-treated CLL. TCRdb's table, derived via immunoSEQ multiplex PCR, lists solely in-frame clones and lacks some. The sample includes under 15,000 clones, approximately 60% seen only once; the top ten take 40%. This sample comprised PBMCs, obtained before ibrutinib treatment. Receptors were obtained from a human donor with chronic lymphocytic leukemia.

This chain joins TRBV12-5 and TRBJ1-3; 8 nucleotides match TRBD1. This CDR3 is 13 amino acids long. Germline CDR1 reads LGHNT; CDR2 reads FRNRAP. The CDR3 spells CANGQGAGNTIYF. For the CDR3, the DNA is TGTGCCAACGGACAGGGTGCTGGAAACACCATATATTTT.

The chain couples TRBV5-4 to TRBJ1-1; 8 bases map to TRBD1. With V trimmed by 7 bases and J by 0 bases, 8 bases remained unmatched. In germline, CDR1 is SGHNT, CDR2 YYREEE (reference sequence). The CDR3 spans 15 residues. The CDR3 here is CASSSDREVNTEAFF. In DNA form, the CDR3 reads TGTGCCAGCTCCTCGGACAGGGAGGTGAACACTGAAGCTTTCTTT.

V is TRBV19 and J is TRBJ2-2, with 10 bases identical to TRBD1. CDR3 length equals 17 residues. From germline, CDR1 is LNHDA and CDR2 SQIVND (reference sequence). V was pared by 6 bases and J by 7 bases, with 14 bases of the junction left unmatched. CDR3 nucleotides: TGTGCCAGTAGCCTCTGGACAGGGGGGGCTGAGGGCGGGGAGCTGTTTTTT. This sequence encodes CASSLWTGGAEGGELFF.

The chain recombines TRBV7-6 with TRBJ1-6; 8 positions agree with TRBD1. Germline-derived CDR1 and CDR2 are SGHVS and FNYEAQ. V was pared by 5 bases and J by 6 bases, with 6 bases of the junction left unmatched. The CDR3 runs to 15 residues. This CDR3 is CASSPDRVSNSPLHF. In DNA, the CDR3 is TGTGCCAGCAGCCCGGACAGGGTCTCTAATTCACCCCTCCACTTT.

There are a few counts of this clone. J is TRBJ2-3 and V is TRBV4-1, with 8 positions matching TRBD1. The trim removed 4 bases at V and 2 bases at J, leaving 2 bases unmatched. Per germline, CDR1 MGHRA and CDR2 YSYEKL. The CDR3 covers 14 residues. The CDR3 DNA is TGCGCCAGCAGCCGGGACAGGTACACAGATACGCAGTATTTT. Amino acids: CASSRDRYTDTQYF.

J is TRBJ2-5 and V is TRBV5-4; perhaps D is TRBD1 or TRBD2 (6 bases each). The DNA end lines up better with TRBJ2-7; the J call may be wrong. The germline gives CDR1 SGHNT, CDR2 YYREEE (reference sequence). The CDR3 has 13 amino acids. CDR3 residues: CASSGEGGYEQYF. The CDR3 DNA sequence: TGTGCCAGCAGCGGGGAAGGGGGGTACGAGCAGTACTTC.

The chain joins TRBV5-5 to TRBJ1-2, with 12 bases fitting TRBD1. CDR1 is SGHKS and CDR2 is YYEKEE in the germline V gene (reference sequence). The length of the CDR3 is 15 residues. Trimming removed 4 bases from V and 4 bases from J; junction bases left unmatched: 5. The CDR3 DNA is TGTGCCAGCAGCCCGGGACAGGGGGCGACCTATGGCTACACCTTC. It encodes CASSPGQGATYGYTF.

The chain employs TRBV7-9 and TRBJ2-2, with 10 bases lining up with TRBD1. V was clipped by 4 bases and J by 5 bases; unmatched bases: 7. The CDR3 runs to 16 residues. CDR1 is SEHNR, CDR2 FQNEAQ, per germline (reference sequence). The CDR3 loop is CASSSWDRGETGELFF. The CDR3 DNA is TGTGCCAGCAGCTCATGGGACAGGGGAGAGACCGGGGAGCTGTTTTTT.

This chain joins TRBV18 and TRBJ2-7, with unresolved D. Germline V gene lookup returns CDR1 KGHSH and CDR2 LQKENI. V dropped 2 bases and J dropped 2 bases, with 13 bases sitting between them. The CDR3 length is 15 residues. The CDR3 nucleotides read TGTGCCAGCTCACCAGTGGCAGAAGAAACCTACGAGCAGTACTTC. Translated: CASSPVAEETYEQYF.

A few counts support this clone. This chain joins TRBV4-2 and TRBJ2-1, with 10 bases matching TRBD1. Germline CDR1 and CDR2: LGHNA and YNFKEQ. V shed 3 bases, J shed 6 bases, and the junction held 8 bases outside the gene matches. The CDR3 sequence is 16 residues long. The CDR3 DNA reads TGTGCCAGCAGCCACCTGGGGGGACAGGGGTTCAATGAGCAGTTCTTC. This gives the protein CASSHLGGQGFNEQFF.

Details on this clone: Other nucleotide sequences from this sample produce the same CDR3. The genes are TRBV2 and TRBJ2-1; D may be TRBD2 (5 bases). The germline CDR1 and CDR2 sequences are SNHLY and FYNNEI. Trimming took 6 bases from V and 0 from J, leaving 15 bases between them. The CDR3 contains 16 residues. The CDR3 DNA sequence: TGTGCCAGCAGCTCCATCTCGAGCGGCTCCTACAATGAGCAGTTCTTC. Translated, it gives CASSSISSGSYNEQFF.

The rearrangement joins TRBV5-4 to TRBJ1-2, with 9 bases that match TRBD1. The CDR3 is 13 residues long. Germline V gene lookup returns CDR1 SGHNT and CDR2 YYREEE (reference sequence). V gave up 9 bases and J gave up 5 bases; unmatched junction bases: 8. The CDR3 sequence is CATQTGGGYGYTF. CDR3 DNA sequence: TGTGCCACACAGACAGGGGGGGGTTATGGCTACACCTTC.

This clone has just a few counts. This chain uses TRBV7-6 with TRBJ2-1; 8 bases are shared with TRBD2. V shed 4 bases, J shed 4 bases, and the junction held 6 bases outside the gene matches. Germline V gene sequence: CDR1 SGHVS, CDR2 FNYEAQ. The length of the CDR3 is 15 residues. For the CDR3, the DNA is TGTGCCAGCAGCTCCAGCGGGGGACCGTACAATGAGCAGTTCTTC. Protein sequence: CASSSSGGPYNEQFF.

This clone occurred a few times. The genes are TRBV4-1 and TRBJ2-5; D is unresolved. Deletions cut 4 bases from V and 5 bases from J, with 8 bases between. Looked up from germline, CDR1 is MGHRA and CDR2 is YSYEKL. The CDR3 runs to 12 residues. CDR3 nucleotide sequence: TGCGCCAGCAGCCCCTACGGCGAGACCCAGTACTTC. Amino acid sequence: CASSPYGETQYF.

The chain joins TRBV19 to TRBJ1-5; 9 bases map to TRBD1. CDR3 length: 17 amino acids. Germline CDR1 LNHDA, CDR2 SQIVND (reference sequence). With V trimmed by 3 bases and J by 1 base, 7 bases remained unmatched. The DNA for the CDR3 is TGTGCCAGTAGTATCGGGGCACAGGGGGCGAGCAATCAGCCCCAGCATTTT. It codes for CASSIGAQGASNQPQHF.

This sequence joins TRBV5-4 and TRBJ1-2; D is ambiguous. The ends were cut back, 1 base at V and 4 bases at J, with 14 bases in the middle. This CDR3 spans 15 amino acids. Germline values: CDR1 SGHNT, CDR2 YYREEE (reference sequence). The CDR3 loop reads CASSLRELVFYGYTF. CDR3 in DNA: TGTGCCAGCAGCTTGAGGGAATTAGTCTTCTATGGCTACACCTTC. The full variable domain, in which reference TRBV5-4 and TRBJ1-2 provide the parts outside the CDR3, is ETGVTQSPTHLIKTRGQQVTLRCSSQSGHNTVSWYQQALGQGPQFIFQYYREEENGRGNFPPRFSGLQFPNYSSELNVNALELDDSALYLCASSLRELVFYGYTFGSGTRLTVV.

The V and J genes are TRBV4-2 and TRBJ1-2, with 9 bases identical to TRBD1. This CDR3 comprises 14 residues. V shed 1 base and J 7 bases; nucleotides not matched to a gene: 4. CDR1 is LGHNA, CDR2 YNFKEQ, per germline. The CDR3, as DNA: TGTGCCAGCAGCCAAGCGGGACAGGGTGGTGGCTACACCTTC. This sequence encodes CASSQAGQGGGYTF.

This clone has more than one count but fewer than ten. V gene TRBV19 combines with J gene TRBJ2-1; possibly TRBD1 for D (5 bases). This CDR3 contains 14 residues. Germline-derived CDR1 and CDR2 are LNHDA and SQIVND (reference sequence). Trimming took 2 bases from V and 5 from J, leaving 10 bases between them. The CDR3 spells CASSILTANNEQFF. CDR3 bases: TGTGCCAGTAGTATACTGACAGCGAACAATGAGCAGTTCTTC.

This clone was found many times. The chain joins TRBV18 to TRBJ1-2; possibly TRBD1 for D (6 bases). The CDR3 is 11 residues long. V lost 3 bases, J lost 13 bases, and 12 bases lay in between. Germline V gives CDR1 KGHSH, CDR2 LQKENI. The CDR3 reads CASSPRQEVTF. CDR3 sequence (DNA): TGTGCCAGCTCACCCCGACAGGAGGTCACCTTC.

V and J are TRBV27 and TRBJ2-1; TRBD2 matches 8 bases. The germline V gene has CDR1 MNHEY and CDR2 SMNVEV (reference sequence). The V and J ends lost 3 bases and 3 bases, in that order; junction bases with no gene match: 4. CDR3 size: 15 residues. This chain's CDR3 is CASSLLGGDYNEQFF. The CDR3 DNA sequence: TGTGCCAGCAGTTTGCTCGGGGGGGACTACAATGAGCAGTTCTTC.

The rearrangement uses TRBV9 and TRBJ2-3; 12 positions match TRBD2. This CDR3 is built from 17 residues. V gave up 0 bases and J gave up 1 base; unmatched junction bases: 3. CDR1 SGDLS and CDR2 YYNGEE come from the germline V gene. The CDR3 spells CASSVVPSGGGTDTQYF. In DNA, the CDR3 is TGTGCCAGCAGCGTAGTCCCTAGCGGGGGGGGCACAGATACGCAGTATTTT. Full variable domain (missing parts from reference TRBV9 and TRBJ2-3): DSGVTQTPKHLITATGQRVTLRCSPRSGDLSVYWYQQSLDQGLQFLIQYYNGEERAKGNILERFSAQQFPDLHSELNLSSLELGDSALYFCASSVVPSGGGTDTQYFGPGTRLTVL.

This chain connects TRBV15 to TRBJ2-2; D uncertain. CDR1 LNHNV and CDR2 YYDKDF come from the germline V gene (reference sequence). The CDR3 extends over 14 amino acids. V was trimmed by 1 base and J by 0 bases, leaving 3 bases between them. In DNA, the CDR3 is TGTGCCACCAGCAGAGGTACGAACACCGGGGAGCTGTTTTTT. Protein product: CATSRGTNTGELFF.

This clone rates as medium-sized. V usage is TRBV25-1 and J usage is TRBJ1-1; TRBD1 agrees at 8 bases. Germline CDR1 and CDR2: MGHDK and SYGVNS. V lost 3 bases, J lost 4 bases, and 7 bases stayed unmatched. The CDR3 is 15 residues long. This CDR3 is CASSESRDRITEAFF. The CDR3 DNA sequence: TGTGCCAGCAGTGAGTCTAGGGACAGGATCACTGAAGCTTTCTTT.

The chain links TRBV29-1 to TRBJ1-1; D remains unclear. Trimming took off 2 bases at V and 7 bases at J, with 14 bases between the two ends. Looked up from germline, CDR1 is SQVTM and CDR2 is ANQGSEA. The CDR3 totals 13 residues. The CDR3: CSVERSSAGEAFF. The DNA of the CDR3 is TGCAGCGTTGAACGGTCAAGCGCTGGTGAAGCTTTCTTT.

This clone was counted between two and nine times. CDR3 nucleotide sequence: TGTGCCAGCAGTTACTCGGGCGGGGGTGAGCAGTTCTTC. Protein sequence: CASSYSGGGEQFF. The genes are TRBV6-6 and TRBJ2-1; 7 nucleotides align to TRBD2. J gave up 9 bases and V 0 bases, and 2 bases lay outside the gene matches. CDR1 and CDR2 from the germline V gene are MNHNY and SVGAGI (reference sequence). The CDR3 extends over 13 amino acids.

The CDR3 region is CASSPTVEYSGNTIYF. In DNA form, the CDR3 reads TGCGCCAGCAGCCCAACGGTCGAATACTCTGGAAACACCATATATTTT. This rearrangement joins TRBV4-1 to TRBJ1-3; D uncertain. The CDR3 runs to 16 residues. The V and J ends lost 4 bases and 0 bases respectively, with 13 bases between them. In germline, CDR1 is MGHRA, CDR2 YSYEKL.

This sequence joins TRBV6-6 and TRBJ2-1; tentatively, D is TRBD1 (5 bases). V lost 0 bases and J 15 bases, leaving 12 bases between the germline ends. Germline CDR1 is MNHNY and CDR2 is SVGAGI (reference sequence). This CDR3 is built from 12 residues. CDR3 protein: CASSYSKQDRFF. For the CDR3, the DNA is TGTGCCAGCAGTTACTCGAAACAGGATCGGTTCTTC.

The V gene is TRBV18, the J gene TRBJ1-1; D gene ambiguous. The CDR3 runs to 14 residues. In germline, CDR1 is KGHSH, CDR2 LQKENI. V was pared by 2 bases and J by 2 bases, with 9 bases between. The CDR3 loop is CASSPEPFNTEAFF. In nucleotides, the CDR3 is TGTGCCAGCTCACCAGAACCGTTCAACACTGAAGCTTTCTTT.

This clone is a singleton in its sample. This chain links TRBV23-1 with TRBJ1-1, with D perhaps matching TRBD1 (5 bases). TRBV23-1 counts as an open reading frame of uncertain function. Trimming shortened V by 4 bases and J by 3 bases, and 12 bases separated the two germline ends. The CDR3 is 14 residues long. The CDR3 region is CASSLEGTDTEAFF. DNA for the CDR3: TGCGCCAGCAGTCTGGAGGGGACGGACACTGAAGCTTTCTTT.

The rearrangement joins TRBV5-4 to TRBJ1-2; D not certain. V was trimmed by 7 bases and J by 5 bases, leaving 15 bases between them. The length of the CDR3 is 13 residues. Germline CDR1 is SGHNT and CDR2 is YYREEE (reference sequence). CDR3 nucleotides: TGTGCCAGCGTTAGAGAGGGTGCGTATGGCTACACCTTC. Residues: CASVREGAYGYTF.